This T cell receptor (beta chain) was recorded in a study of T cells in Graves' hyperthyroidism and ophthalmopathy. The CDR3 spans 16 residues. J gave up 9 bases and V 3 bases, and 10 bases lay outside the gene matches. Looked up from germline, CDR1 is SGHAT and CDR2 is FQDESV (reference sequence). Template material for amplifying TCR beta CDR3 regions consisted of RNA transcripts. The HTBI primer set was used in a first-round RT-PCR of the TCR CDR3. Each CDR3 protein gets one entry after TCRdb re-called the multiplex PCR reads with MiXCR. Of hundreds of thousands of distinct CDR3 sequences in the sample, roughly 13% are singletons; the top ten hold approximately 5.7%. Initially, at the first diagnosis of hyperthyroidism and before any ophthalmopathy symptoms, blood was sampled. Over 9 ml of fresh peripheral blood supplied the PBMCs.

The source material was blood. This clonotype originated in a woman younger than 45 with Graves' hyperthyroidism that later progressed to Graves' ophthalmopathy. The J gene is TRBJ2-1, the V gene TRBV11-1; 11 bases fit TRBD2. For the CDR3, the DNA is TGTGCCAGCAGCTTGGTACTAGCGGGAGTTACTATTGAGCAGTTCTTC. Translation gives CASSLVLAGVTIEQFF.